These 3 T cell receptor beta chains originate from one sample sequenced in a study of cytomegalovirus exposure and HLA in healthy donors. The PCR had 60 Vbeta and 13 Jbeta primers. Profiled with immunoSEQ multiplex PCR; TCRdb holds only in-frame clones, not every one. The profile shows about 200,000 clones, about 72% of them singletons. The specimen sequenced was PBMCs. Receptor source: a male donor in good health and CMV-seronegative.

This rearrangement joins TRBV19 to TRBJ1-4; D unresolved. This CDR3 region has 14 residues. With 7 bases removed from V and 7 bases from J, the gap between germline ends came to 16 bases. Germline assignment: CDR1 LNHDA and CDR2 SQIVND (reference sequence). The DNA for the CDR3 is TGTGCCAGTATGAGACCTGGCGGAGGTGAAAAACTGTTTTTT. The encoded protein is CASMRPGGGEKLFF. Using reference TRBV19 and TRBJ1-4 for the parts outside the CDR3, the full variable domain is DGGITQSPKYLFRKEGQNVTLSCEQNLNHDAMYWYRQDPGQGLRLIYYSQIVNDFQKGDIAEGYSVSREKKESFPLTVTSAQKNPTAFYLCASMRPGGGEKLFFGSGTQLSVL.

The sample holds one count of this clone. The CDR3 sequence is CASSSGQGRQPQHF. In DNA form, the CDR3 reads TGTGCCAGCAGTTCCGGACAGGGGAGGCAGCCCCAGCATTTT. V is TRBV28 and J is TRBJ1-5, with 9 bases lining up with TRBD1. The CDR3 covers 14 residues. The junction had 5 bases not matched to a gene; V was cut back by 4 bases and J by 7 bases. In germline, CDR1 is MDHEN, CDR2 SYDVKM.

This chain joins TRBV5-1 and TRBJ1-3; 7 bases map to TRBD1. This CDR3 is built from 15 residues. Looked up from germline, CDR1 is SGHRS and CDR2 is YFSETQ. V shed 4 bases, J shed 9 bases, and the junction held 13 bases outside the gene matches. CDR3 protein: CASSGGQTEGGTIYF. Here the CDR3 DNA reads TGCGCCAGCAGCGGGGGACAGACCGAAGGAGGCACCATATATTTT.